Presented here are 9 T cell receptor beta chains from one specimen sequenced in a study of T cell responses to AZD1222 COVID-19 vaccine (dated by TCRdb to about 2021). The library came from the immunoSEQ multiplex PCR assay. In TCRdb, the immuneACCESS table is reduced to in-frame sequences with V and J assigned. These tables do not hold every clone; where another copy was compared, an unresolved V gene accounts for under half, and the others remain unexplained. The sample table holds approximately 80,000 clones, of which 80% to 90% were seen once. Jointly, the top ten make up roughly 3.1% of the sample. This specimen's time point label, per the study, means: about 28 days (+/-7) after the second vaccine dose. This sample comprised peripheral blood, obtained 28 days after the second AZD1222 dose. These receptors were obtained from an adult who received the AZD1222 COVID-19 vaccine.

The chain employs TRBV10-3 and TRBJ1-1; tentative D call: TRBD1 (6 bases). Trimming removed 6 bases from V and 4 bases from J, with 18 bases in between. CDR1 and CDR2 (germline): ENHRY, SYGVKD. The CDR3 is 15 residues long. This CDR3 is CAISDPPRGLTEAFF. CDR3 DNA sequence: TGTGCCATCAGCGATCCCCCCAGGGGCCTCACTGAAGCTTTCTTT.

This clone was counted a single time. The J gene is TRBJ2-5, the V gene TRBV2; 7 bases align to TRBD1. The V and J ends lost 8 bases and 2 bases, in that order; junction bases with no gene match: 5. Germline V gives CDR1 SNHLY, CDR2 FYNNEI. The length of the CDR3 is 13 residues. Here the CDR3 reads CASRQGQQETQYF. The CDR3 coding sequence is TGTGCCAGCCGACAGGGTCAACAAGAGACCCAGTACTTC.

The chain recombines TRBV5-6 with TRBJ2-5; a possible D gene is TRBD2 (5 bases). The CDR3 sequence is 13 residues long. Germline V gene lookup returns CDR1 SGHDT and CDR2 YYEEEE. Trimming removed 7 bases at V and 0 bases at J, with 10 bases between. The CDR3 bases are TGTGCCAGCTGTAAGAGGGACCAAGAGACCCAGTACTTC. It translates to CASCKRDQETQYF.

The rearrangement joins TRBV28 to TRBJ1-1; 7 bases match TRBD1. CDR3 length equals 15 residues. Germline trimming cut 4 bases from V and 6 bases from J; bases unmatched to any gene: 11. Germline CDR1 MDHEN, CDR2 SYDVKM. CDR3 region: CASSSLDREGAEAFF. CDR3 DNA sequence: TGTGCCAGCAGTTCCTTAGACAGGGAGGGGGCTGAAGCTTTCTTT.

The chain is built from TRBV30 and TRBJ1-5; a possible D gene is TRBD1 (5 bases). The CDR3 is 15 amino acids. With 5 bases removed from V and 4 bases from J, the gap between germline ends came to 18 bases. Per germline, CDR1 GTSNPN and CDR2 SVGIG (reference sequence). The CDR3: CAWAIGTDENQPQHF. The DNA of the CDR3 is TGTGCCTGGGCCATCGGGACCGACGAGAATCAGCCCCAGCATTTT.

The chain has TRBV5-1 and TRBJ1-4; maybe TRBD1 (6 bases). The V end was cut by 4 bases, the J end by 6 bases, with 16 bases between. The length of the CDR3 is 15 residues. Per germline, CDR1 SGHRS and CDR2 YFSETQ. The CDR3 coding sequence is TGCGCCAGCAGCCTGGGGGGGGCCCCCGATGAAAAACTGTTTTTT. Translating gives CASSLGGAPDEKLFF. The variable domain in full, completed from reference TRBV5-1 and TRBJ1-4, reads KAGVTQTPRYLIKTRGQQVTLSCSPISGHRSVSWYQQTPGQGLQFLFEYFSETQRNKGNFPGRFSGRQFSNSRSEMNVSTLELGDSALYLCASSLGGAPDEKLFFGSGTQLSVL.

The J gene is TRBJ1-6, the V gene TRBV3-1 (or the pseudogene TRBV3-2); D gene unclear. With 0 bases removed from V and 0 bases from J, the gap between germline ends came to 9 bases. The CDR3 loop spans 17 amino acids. From germline, CDR1 is LGHDT and CDR2 YNNKEL (reference sequence). CDR3 coding DNA: TGTGCCAGCAGCCAAGATGGGAGGAGCTCCTATAATTCACCCCTCCACTTT. Amino acid sequence: CASSQDGRSSYNSPLHF.

The table lists this clone with a count of one. The rearrangement uses TRBV29-1 and TRBJ1-3; D is unresolved. The germline CDR1 and CDR2 sequences are SQVTM and ANQGSEA. V shed 8 bases and J shed 0 bases, with 11 bases lying between them. The CDR3 has 13 residues. CDR3 amino acids: CSTSGVSGNTIYF. CDR3 bases: TGCAGCACCTCCGGGGTCTCTGGAAACACCATATATTTT.

This clone was recorded only once. The V gene is TRBV9, the J gene TRBJ2-5, with D unresolved. The V end was cut by 0 bases, the J end by 0 bases, with 9 bases between. This CDR3 contains 15 residues. Germline CDR1 SGDLS, CDR2 YYNGEE. The CDR3 loop is CASSVVGLNQETQYF. In DNA, the CDR3 is TGTGCCAGCAGCGTAGTTGGGCTCAACCAAGAGACCCAGTACTTC.